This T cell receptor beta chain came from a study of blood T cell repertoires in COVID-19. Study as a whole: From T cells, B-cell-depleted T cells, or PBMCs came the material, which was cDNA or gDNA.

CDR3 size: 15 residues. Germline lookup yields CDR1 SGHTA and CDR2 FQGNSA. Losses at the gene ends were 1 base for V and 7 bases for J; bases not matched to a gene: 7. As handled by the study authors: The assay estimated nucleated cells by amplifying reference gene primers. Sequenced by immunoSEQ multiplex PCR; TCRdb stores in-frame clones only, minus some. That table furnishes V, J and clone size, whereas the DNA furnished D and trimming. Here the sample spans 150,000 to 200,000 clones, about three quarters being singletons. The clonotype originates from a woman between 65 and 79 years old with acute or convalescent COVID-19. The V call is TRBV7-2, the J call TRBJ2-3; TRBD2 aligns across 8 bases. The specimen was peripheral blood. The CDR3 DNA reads TGTGCCAGCAGCTTAGACCGACTAGCGTTGAATACGCAGTATTTT. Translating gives CASSLDRLALNTQYF. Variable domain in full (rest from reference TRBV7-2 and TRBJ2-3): GAGVSQSPSNKVTEKGKDVELRCDPISGHTALYWYRQSLGQGLEFLIYFQGNSAPDKSGLPSDRFSAERTGGSVSTLTIQRTQQEDSAVYLCASSLDRLALNTQYFGPGTRLTVL.